This T cell receptor beta chain was sequenced during a study of blood T cell repertoires in COVID-19. TCRdb's copy holds only in-frame clones and misses some; the assay was immunoSEQ multiplex PCR. The sample has some 200,000 clones, 88% seen once. By sample share, this clone is medium-sized. Germline CDR1 MNHEY, CDR2 SVGAGI. Trimming left V 6 bases short and J 7 bases short, with 15 bases between. This CDR3 is 13 amino acids long. The source material was PBMCs or T cells enriched from blood (not recorded which). This chain joins TRBV6-5 and TRBJ1-1, with a weak D call TRBD1 (5 bases). The source is a young woman who had recovered from COVID-19. CDR3 DNA sequence: TGTGCCAGCAGCTGGGGACTTGAAGGTGAAGCTTTCTTT. This codes for CASSWGLEGEAFF.